The following is a T cell receptor (beta chain) sequence with its context. The trim removed 3 bases at V and 4 bases at J, leaving 7 bases unmatched. The CDR3 length is 16 residues. Germline CDR1 and CDR2: SEHNR and FQNEAQ (reference sequence). TCRdb keeps only in-frame clones here, not all; method: immunoSEQ multiplex PCR. The sample consists of approximately 150,000 clones, about 91% of them appearing once. This sample stems from a study of control samples from healthy donors and cancer patients. The V and J genes are TRBV7-9 and TRBJ1-3; the match to TRBD1 covers 9 bases. Material for sequencing was blood. This receptor was obtained from a man younger than 35 in good health. CDR3 amino acids: CASSFAGTGRGNTIYF. The CDR3 DNA reads TGTGCCAGCAGCTTCGCCGGGACAGGGAGAGGAAACACCATATATTTT.